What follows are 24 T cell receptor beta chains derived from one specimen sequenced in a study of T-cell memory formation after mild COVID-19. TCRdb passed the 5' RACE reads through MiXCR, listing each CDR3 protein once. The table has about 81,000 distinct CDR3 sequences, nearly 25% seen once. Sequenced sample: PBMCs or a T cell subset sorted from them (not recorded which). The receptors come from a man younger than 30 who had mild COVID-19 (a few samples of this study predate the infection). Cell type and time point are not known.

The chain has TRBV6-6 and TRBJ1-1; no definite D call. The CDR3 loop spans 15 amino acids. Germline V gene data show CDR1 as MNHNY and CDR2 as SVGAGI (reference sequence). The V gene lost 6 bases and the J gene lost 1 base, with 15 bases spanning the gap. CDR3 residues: CASRTSGMGNTEAFF. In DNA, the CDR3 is TGTGCCAGCAGAACCAGCGGGATGGGGAACACTGAAGCTTTCTTT.

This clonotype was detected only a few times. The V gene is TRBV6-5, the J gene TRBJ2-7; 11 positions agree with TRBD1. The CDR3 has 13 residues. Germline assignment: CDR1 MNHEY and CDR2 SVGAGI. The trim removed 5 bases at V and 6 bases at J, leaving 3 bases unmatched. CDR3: CASSPGTGGEQYF. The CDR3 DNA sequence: TGTGCCAGCAGTCCCGGGACAGGGGGCGAGCAGTACTTC.

The CDR3 nucleotides read TGTGCCAGCAGTTACCCCCGAGGACAGCCCCAGCATTTT. It encodes CASSYPRGQPQHF. The V call is TRBV6-5, the J call TRBJ1-5; unclear D gene. Trimming removed 2 bases from V and 7 bases from J, with 9 bases in between. This CDR3 is built from 13 residues. Germline CDR1 MNHEY, CDR2 SVGAGI.

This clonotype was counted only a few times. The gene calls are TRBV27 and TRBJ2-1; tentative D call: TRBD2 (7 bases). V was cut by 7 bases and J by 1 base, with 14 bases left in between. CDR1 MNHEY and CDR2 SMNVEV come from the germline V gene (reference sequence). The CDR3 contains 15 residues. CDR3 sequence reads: CASMDAGASYNEQFF. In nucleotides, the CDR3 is TGTGCCAGCATGGATGCGGGGGCTTCCTACAATGAGCAGTTCTTC.

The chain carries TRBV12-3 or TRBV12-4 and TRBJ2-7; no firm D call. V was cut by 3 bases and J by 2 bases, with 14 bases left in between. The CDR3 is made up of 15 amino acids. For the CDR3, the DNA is TGTGCCAGCAGTTTTTCTGGCGGCGATCCCTACGAGCAGTACTTC. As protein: CASSFSGGDPYEQYF.

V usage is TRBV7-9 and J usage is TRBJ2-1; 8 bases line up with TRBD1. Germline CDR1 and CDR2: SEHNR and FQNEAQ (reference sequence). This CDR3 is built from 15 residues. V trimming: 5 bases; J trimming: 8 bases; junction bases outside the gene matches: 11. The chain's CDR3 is CASSKTPTGEDEQFF. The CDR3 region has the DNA TGTGCCAGCAGCAAGACCCCGACAGGGGAGGATGAGCAGTTCTTC. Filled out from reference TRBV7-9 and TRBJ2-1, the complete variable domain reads DTGVSQNPRHKITKRGQNVTFRCDPISEHNRLYWYRQTLGQGPEFLTYFQNEAQLEKSRLLSDRFSAERPKGSFSTLEIQRTEQGDSAMYLCASSKTPTGEDEQFFGPGTRLTVL.

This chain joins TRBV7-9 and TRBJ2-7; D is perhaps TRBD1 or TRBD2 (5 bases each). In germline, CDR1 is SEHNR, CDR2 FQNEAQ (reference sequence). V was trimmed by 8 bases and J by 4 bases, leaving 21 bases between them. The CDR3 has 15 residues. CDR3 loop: CASAPIGTVLYEQYF. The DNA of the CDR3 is TGTGCCAGCGCCCCGATCGGGACCGTTCTTTACGAGCAGTACTTC.

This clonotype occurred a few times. CDR3 amino acids: CASSVGGGHTGELFF. The CDR3, as DNA: TGTGCCAGCAGTGTGGGGGGGGGCCACACCGGGGAGCTGTTTTTT. The V and J genes are TRBV6-2 or TRBV6-3 and TRBJ2-2, with D possibly being TRBD2 (7 bases). From germline, CDR1 is MNHEY and CDR2 SVGEGT. Between the trimmed V and J ends, which lost 5 bases and 3 bases, there was a span of 13 bases. The CDR3 spans 15 residues.

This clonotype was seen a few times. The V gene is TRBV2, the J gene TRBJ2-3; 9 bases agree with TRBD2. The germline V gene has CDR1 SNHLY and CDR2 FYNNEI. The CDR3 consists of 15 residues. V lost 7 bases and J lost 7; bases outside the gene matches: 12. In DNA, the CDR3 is TGTGCCAGCAACGGAAGATCTAGCGGGGCAAATACGCAGTATTTT. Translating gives CASNGRSSGANTQYF.

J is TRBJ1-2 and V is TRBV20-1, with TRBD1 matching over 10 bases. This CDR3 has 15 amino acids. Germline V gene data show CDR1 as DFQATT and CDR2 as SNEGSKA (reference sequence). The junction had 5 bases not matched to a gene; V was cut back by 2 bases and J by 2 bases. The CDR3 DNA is TGCAGTGCTAGAATCCGGGACAGGGGAAACTATGGCTACACCTTC. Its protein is CSARIRDRGNYGYTF.

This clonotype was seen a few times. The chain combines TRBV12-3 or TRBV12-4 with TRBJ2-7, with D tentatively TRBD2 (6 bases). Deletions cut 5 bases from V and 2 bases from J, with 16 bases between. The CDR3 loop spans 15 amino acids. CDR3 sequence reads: CASSPKAGGAYEQYF. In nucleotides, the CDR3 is TGTGCCAGCAGTCCTAAAGCCGGGGGTGCCTACGAGCAGTACTTC.

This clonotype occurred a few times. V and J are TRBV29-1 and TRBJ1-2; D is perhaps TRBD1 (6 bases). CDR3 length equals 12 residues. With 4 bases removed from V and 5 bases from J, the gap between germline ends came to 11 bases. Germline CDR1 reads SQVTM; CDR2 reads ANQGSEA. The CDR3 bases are TGCAGCGTTGTAGGGGGGAAGTATGGCTACACCTTC. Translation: CSVVGGKYGYTF.

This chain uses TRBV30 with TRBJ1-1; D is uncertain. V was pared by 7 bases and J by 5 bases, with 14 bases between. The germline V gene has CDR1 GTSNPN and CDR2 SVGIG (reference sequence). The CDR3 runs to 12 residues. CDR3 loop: CAYLPPVTEAFF. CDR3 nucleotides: TGTGCCTACCTACCCCCGGTGACTGAAGCTTTCTTT.

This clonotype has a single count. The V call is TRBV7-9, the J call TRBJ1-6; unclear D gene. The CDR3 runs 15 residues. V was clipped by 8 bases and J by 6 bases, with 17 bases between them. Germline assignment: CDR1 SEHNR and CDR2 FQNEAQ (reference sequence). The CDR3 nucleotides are TGTGCCAGCGGCCCTCCGGGAACCTTTAATTCACCCCTCCACTTT. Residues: CASGPPGTFNSPLHF.

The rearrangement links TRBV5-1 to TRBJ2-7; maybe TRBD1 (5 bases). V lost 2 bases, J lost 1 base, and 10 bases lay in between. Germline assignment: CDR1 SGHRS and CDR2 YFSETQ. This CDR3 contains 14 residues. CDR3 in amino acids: CASSFSDRSYEQYF. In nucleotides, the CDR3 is TGCGCCAGCAGCTTCAGTGACAGATCCTACGAGCAGTACTTC.

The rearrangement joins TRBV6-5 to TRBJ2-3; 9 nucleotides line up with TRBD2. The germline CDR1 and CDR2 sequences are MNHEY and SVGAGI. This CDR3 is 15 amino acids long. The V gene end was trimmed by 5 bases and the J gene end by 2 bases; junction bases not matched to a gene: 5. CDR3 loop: CASSTVAGVTDTQYF. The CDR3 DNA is TGTGCCAGCAGTACCGTAGCGGGGGTCACAGATACGCAGTATTTT.

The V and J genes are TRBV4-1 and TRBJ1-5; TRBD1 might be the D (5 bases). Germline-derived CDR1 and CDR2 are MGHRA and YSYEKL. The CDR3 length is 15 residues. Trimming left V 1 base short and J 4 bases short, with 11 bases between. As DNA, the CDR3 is TGCGCCAGCAGCCAAGGGCTAGGGGTTAATCAGCCCCAGCATTTT. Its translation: CASSQGLGVNQPQHF.

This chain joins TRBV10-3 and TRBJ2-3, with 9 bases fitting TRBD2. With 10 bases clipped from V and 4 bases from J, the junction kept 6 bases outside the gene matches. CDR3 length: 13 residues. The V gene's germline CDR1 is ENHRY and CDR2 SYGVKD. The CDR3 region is CATLAGSADTQYF. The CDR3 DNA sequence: TGTGCCACCCTAGCGGGGTCAGCAGATACGCAGTATTTT.

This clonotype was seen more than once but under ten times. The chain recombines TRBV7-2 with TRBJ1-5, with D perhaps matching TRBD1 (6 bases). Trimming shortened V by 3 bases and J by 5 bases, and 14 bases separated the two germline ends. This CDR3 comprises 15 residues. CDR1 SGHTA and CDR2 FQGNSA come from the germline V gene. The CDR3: CASSFTPNRDQPQHF. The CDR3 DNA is TGTGCCAGCAGCTTTACACCAAACAGGGATCAGCCCCAGCATTTT.

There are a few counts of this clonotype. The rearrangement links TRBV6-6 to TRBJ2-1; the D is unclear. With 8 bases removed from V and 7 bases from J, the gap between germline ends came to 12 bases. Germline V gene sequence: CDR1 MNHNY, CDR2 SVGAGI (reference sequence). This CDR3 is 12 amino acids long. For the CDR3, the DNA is TGTGCCAGCGGTTCTTTAAAGAATGAGCAGTTCTTC. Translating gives CASGSLKNEQFF.

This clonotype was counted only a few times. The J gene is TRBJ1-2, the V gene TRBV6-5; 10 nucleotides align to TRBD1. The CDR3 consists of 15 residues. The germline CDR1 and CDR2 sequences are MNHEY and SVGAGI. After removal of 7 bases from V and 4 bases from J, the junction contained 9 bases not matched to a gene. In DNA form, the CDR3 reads TGTGCCAGCACTAGAGACAGGGGGCGCGTCTATGGCTACACCTTC. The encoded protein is CASTRDRGRVYGYTF.

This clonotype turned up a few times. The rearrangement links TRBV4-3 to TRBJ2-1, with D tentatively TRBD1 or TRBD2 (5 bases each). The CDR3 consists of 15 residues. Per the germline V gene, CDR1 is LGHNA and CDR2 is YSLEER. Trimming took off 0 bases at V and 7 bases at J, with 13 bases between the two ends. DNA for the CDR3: TGCGCCAGCAGCCAAGATCTTGACGAGGGGAATGAGCAGTTCTTC. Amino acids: CASSQDLDEGNEQFF.

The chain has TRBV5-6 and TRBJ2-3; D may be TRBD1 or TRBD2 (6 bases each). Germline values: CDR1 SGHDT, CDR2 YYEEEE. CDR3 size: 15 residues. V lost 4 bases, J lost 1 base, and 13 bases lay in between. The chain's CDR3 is CASSPGEGGTDTQYF. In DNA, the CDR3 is TGTGCCAGCAGCCCGGGAGAGGGGGGCACAGATACGCAGTATTTT.

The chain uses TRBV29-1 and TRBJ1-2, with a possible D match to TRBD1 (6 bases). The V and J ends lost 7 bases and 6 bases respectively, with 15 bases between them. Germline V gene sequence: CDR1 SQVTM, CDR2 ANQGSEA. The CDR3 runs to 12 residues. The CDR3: CSAPHRGHGYTF. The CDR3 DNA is TGCAGCGCCCCCCATCGGGGGCATGGCTACACCTTC.